A selection of T cell receptor beta chains follows, all from one sample in a study of CD8 T cells in ankylosing spondylitis. Each CDR3 protein gets one entry after TCRdb re-called the 5' RACE reads with MiXCR. Of some 450,000 distinct CDR3 sequences listed, 15% to 20% were seen once; the top ten hold approximately 0.97%. The material sequenced was blood, either unsorted or a sorted T cell fraction (not recorded which). The receptors shown here come from a male donor with ankylosing spondylitis. CDR3s include the opening cysteine and the closing phenylalanine or tryptophan. The order of the fields is J gene, D gene, clone size, V gene, CDR3 protein, CDR3 DNA. The D gene is left open where the match is weak. Expanded clones get a size class; other rows say once, few or many, or leave the size out.

TRBJ1-2,NA,few,TRBV7-8,CASSLGTEYGYTF,TGTGCCAGCAGCTTAGGGACCGAGTATGGCTACACCTTC
TRBJ2-7,NA,few,TRBV28,CASREQGLSYEQYF,TGTGCCAGCAGGGAGCAGGGGCTCTCCTACGAGCAGTACTTC
TRBJ2-1,NA,many,TRBV7-8,CASSLGGRGSYNEQFF,TGTGCCAGCAGCTTAGGAGGGCGGGGCTCCTACAATGAGCAGTTCTTC
TRBJ2-7,TRBD1,few,TRBV5-1,CASSPRQGGTYEQYF,TGCGCCAGCAGCCCACGACAGGGTGGGACCTACGAGCAGTACTTC
TRBJ1-5,NA,NA,TRBV7-8,CASSLAWTQSNQPQHF,TGTGCCAGCAGCTTAGCGTGGACCCAAAGCAATCAGCCCCAGCATTTT
TRBJ1-4,NA,NA,TRBV10-3,CANGTPHEKLFF,TGTGCGAATGGGACGCCTCATGAAAAACTGTTTTTT
TRBJ2-5,TRBD2,few,TRBV9,CASSVAGGNQETQYF,TGTGCCAGCAGCGTAGCGGGGGGTAACCAAGAGACCCAGTACTTC
TRBJ2-1,TRBD1,NA,TRBV6-6,CASSQGAGNEQFF,TGTGCCAGCAGCCAGGGGGCGGGAAATGAGCAGTTCTTC
TRBJ1-5,TRBD1,NA,TRBV28,CASSVTGTLQPQHF,TGTGCCAGCAGTGTGACAGGGACTCTTCAGCCCCAGCATTTT
TRBJ1-2,NA,NA,TRBV12-5,CASGAAGDYGYTF,TGTGCTAGTGGTGCTGCCGGGGACTATGGCTACACCTTC
TRBJ2-3,TRBD2,NA,TRBV18,CASSPLLAGETDTQYF,TGTGCCAGCTCACCACTTCTAGCGGGGGAAACAGATACGCAGTATTTT
TRBJ2-1,NA,NA,TRBV6-5,CASSYDDLRGEQFF,TGTGCCAGCAGTTACGACGACCTCCGGGGTGAGCAGTTCTTC
TRBJ1-2,NA,NA,TRBV20-1,CSARGVDHGYTF,TGCAGTGCTAGAGGAGTCGACCATGGCTACACCTTC
TRBJ1-5,NA,few,TRBV28,CASSLWTPLLGGNQPQHF,TGTGCCAGCAGTTTATGGACACCCCTTCTGGGGGGCAATCAGCCCCAGCATTTT
TRBJ2-5,NA,NA,TRBV5-5,CASSTRPYQETQYF,TGTGCCAGCAGCACCCGACCGTACCAAGAGACCCAGTACTTC
TRBJ2-7,TRBD1,NA,TRBV3-1,CASSRAQGTYEQYF,TGTGCCAGCAGCCGAGCACAGGGGACCTACGAGCAGTACTTC
TRBJ2-4,TRBD2,NA,TRBV11-2,CASSLGTSGENIQYF,TGTGCCAGCAGCTTAGGGACTAGCGGGGAAAACATTCAGTACTTC
TRBJ2-7,TRBD1,NA,TRBV15,CATSRGAGQGTYEQYF,TGTGCCACCAGCCGCGGCGCGGGACAGGGGACGTACGAGCAGTACTTC
TRBJ2-5,TRBD1,few,TRBV5-1,CASSSGQGTQETQYF,TGCGCCAGCAGCTCCGGACAGGGGACCCAAGAGACCCAGTACTTC
TRBJ1-2,TRBD1,few,TRBV4-3,CASSQDWGTVAYTF,TGCGCCAGCAGCCAAGATTGGGGGACAGTTGCCTACACCTTC
TRBJ2-4,NA,NA,TRBV28,CASSRDGGGYF,TGTGCCAGCTCCCGGGACGGGGGAGGGTACTTC
TRBJ2-5,NA,NA,TRBV7-8,CASSSSGQKYF,TGTGCCAGCAGCTCCTCGGGACAAAAGTACTTC
TRBJ2-2,NA,NA,TRBV5-1,CASSRDGAGGDLFF,TGCGCCAGCAGCCGGGACGGGGCAGGCGGGGACCTGTTTTTT
TRBJ1-2,TRBD1,few,TRBV20-1,CSAPAPPGTGYGYTF,TGCAGTGCCCCGGCCCCCCCCGGGACAGGGTATGGCTACACCTTC
TRBJ2-1,TRBD1,NA,TRBV4-1,CASSLTQGARNEQFF,TGCGCCAGCAGCCTTACACAGGGGGCTCGGAATGAGCAGTTCTTC
TRBJ1-3,NA,NA,TRBV12-3/TRBV12-4,CASSLIGTEPGNTIYF,TGTGCCAGCAGTTTAATTGGGACGGAGCCTGGAAACACCATATATTTT
TRBJ1-1,NA,many,TRBV12-3/TRBV12-4,CASSLETMNTEAFF,TGTGCCAGCAGTTTAGAGACTATGAACACTGAAGCTTTCTTT
TRBJ1-4,NA,NA,TRBV20-1,CSARRTNEKLFF,TGCAGTGCTAGGCGGACCAATGAAAAACTGTTTTTT
TRBJ2-1,NA,many,TRBV20-1,CSARPLNEQFF,TGCAGTGCTAGACCCCTCAATGAGCAGTTCTTC
TRBJ2-5,NA,NA,TRBV7-9,CASSRNRGGPETQYF,TGTGCCAGCAGCCGTAACAGGGGGGGTCCGGAGACCCAGTACTTC
TRBJ2-1,NA,NA,TRBV20-1,CSARDPLRTQGNEQFF,TGCAGTGCTAGAGATCCCTTACGGACTCAGGGCAATGAGCAGTTCTTC
TRBJ2-1,NA,NA,TRBV18,CASSPLDEQFF,TGTGCCAGCTCACCCCTCGATGAGCAGTTCTTC
TRBJ2-1,TRBD2,NA,TRBV18,CASSPGVLAGAYNEQFF,TGTGCCAGCTCACCGGGGGTGCTAGCGGGGGCATACAATGAGCAGTTCTTC
TRBJ2-1,NA,few,TRBV5-1,CASSLTGTPYNEQFF,TGCGCCAGCAGCTTAACCGGAACGCCCTACAATGAGCAGTTCTTC
TRBJ2-1,NA,NA,TRBV5-1,CASSVSYNEQFF,TGCGCCAGCAGCGTTTCCTACAATGAGCAGTTCTTC
TRBJ2-1,TRBD2,NA,TRBV9,CASSVVGSGGSTHEQFF,TGTGCCAGCAGCGTAGTTGGTAGCGGGGGGTCAACCCATGAGCAGTTCTTC
TRBJ1-6,TRBD1,NA,TRBV19,CASSAGQGRSPLHF,TGTGCCAGTAGTGCCGGACAGGGAAGATCACCCCTCCACTTT
TRBJ1-1,NA,many,TRBV3-1,CASSQVRESEAFF,TGTGCCAGCAGCCAAGTCAGGGAATCTGAAGCTTTCTTT
TRBJ2-7,NA,few,TRBV7-2,CASSYVGPPYEQYF,TGTGCCAGCAGCTACGTGGGACCACCCTACGAGCAGTACTTC
TRBJ2-2,NA,NA,TRBV30,CAWSVEGTGELFF,TGTGCCTGGAGTGTGGAGGGAACCGGGGAGCTGTTTTTT
TRBJ1-2,NA,NA,TRBV19,CASNIGGVGGYTF,TGTGCCAGTAATATAGGCGGCGTCGGTGGCTACACCTTC
TRBJ2-7,NA,NA,TRBV6-1,CASSVQGSYSYEQYF,TGTGCCAGCAGTGTCCAGGGTTCCTACTCCTACGAGCAGTACTTC
TRBJ2-2,NA,NA,TRBV28,CASSPSGSQHTGELFF,TGTGCCAGCAGCCCCTCAGGGTCCCAGCATACCGGGGAGCTGTTTTTT
TRBJ1-4,TRBD1,NA,TRBV20-1,CSAAQGNGEKLFF,TGCAGTGCAGCACAGGGGAACGGGGAAAAACTGTTTTTT
TRBJ2-3,NA,NA,TRBV3-1,CASTQDGGDTQYF,TGTGCCAGCACCCAAGACGGGGGAGATACGCAGTATTTT
TRBJ2-7,NA,few,TRBV19,CASSNEGRIYEQYF,TGTGCCAGTAGTAACGAAGGGCGGATCTACGAGCAGTACTTC
TRBJ1-6,NA,NA,TRBV25-1,CASSEYGGKNSPLHF,TGTGCCAGCAGTGAATATGGCGGAAAGAATTCACCCCTCCACTTT
TRBJ1-5,NA,many,TRBV24-1,CATSDPTGNNQPQHF,TGTGCCACCAGTGACCCGACAGGCAACAATCAGCCCCAGCATTTT